This TCR beta chain was obtained from a study of T cells in Graves' hyperthyroidism and ophthalmopathy. This clonotype was detected a few times. There were TCR beta CDR3 regions amplified from RNA transcripts. In the first-round RT-PCR of the TCR CDR3, the HTBI primer set was used. TCRdb passed the multiplex PCR reads through MiXCR, listing each CDR3 protein once. This table has roughly 700,000 distinct CDR3 sequences, 12% to 15% appearing once. This receptor was taken from a woman between 18 and 30 years old with Graves' hyperthyroidism. Sequenced input: blood.

The CDR3 DNA follows: TGCAGCGTTGACAAGGGGGTCGGTGAAAAACTGTTTTTT. Its protein is CSVDKGVGEKLFF. The rearrangement uses TRBV29-1 and TRBJ1-4; maybe TRBD1 (6 bases). This CDR3 has 13 amino acids. The ends were cut back, 3 bases at V and 7 bases at J, with 12 bases in the middle. Germline V gene sequence: CDR1 SQVTM, CDR2 ANQGSEA.